This TCR beta chain emerged from a study of blood T cell repertoires in COVID-19. TCRdb's table, derived via immunoSEQ multiplex PCR, lists solely in-frame clones and lacks some. Of hundreds of thousands of clones in the sample, 89% were seen once. Seattle enrolled patients during active infection and tracked them longitudinally. Sequenced input: peripheral blood. The receptor comes from a woman younger than 45 with COVID-19, enrolled during active disease.

The CDR3 here is CASSIGGLATNEKLFF. CDR3 in DNA: TGTGCCAGTAGTATCGGGGGGCTTGCAACTAATGAAAAACTGTTTTTT. The gene calls are TRBV19 and TRBJ1-4, with D perhaps matching TRBD1 (6 bases). V was cut by 3 bases and J by 0 bases, with 11 bases left in between. The CDR3 sequence is 16 residues long. Germline CDR1 LNHDA, CDR2 SQIVND (reference sequence).